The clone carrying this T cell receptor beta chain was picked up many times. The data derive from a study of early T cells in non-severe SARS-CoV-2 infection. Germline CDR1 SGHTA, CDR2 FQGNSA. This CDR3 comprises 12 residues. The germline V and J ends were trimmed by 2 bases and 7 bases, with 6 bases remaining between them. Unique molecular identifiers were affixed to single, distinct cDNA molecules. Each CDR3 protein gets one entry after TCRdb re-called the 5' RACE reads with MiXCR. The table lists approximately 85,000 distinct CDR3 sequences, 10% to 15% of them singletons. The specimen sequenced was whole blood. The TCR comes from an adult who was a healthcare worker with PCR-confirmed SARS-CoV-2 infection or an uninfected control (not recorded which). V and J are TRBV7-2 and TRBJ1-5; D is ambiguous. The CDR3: CASSLTEQPQHF. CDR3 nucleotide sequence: TGTGCCAGCAGCTTAACGGAGCAGCCCCAGCATTTT. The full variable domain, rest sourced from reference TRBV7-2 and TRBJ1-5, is GAGVSQSPSNKVTEKGKDVELRCDPISGHTALYWYRQSLGQGLEFLIYFQGNSAPDKSGLPSDRFSAERTGGSVSTLTIQRTQQEDSAVYLCASSLTEQPQHFGDGTRLSIL.